The rows below give T cell receptor beta chains drawn from one sample of a study of blood T cell repertoires in COVID-19. Clones were sequenced by immunoSEQ multiplex PCR, and TCRdb holds only the in-frame ones, with some missing. Of 300,000 to 350,000 clones in the sample, around 90% were seen once. The specimen sequenced was peripheral blood. These TCRs come from a man between 18 and 35 years old with active or convalescent COVID-19. Both conserved end residues are part of each CDR3. Each record gives: V gene, clone size, J gene, D gene, CDR3 DNA, CDR3 protein. A D gene is named only where the DNA matches it firmly. Size values are once, few and many counts, or a class for expanded clones, and some rows have none.

v_gene: TRBV12-3/TRBV12-4; abundance: NA; j_gene: TRBJ2-7; d_gene: NA; CDR3nt: TGTGCCAGCAAGCTCGGTTACGAGCAGTACTTC; CDR3aa: CASKLGYEQYF
v_gene: TRBV11-2; abundance: NA; j_gene: TRBJ1-2; d_gene: TRBD1; CDR3nt: TGTGCCAGCAGCCCTCAATTGACAGGGGGAGATGGCTACACCTTC; CDR3aa: CASSPQLTGGDGYTF
v_gene: TRBV11-2; abundance: NA; j_gene: TRBJ2-3; d_gene: NA; CDR3nt: TGTGCCAGCAGCCCCCCCGCGGCCCGCGATACGCAGTATTTT; CDR3aa: CASSPPAARDTQYF
v_gene: TRBV19; abundance: NA; j_gene: TRBJ2-6; d_gene: NA; CDR3nt: TGTGCCACCATACTACCGGGACAAGTACCCCCCAACGTCCTGACTTTC; CDR3aa: CATILPGQVPPNVLTF
v_gene: TRBV27; abundance: NA; j_gene: TRBJ2-2; d_gene: TRBD2; CDR3nt: TGTGCCAGCAGGTCTGGACTAGCGGGAGCGGGGGAGCTGTTTTTT; CDR3aa: CASRSGLAGAGELFF
v_gene: TRBV11-2; abundance: few; j_gene: TRBJ2-7; d_gene: NA; CDR3nt: TGTGCCAGCAGCTTGTCCCCGACAGGTTACGAGCAGTACTTC; CDR3aa: CASSLSPTGYEQYF
v_gene: TRBV7-5; abundance: NA; j_gene: TRBJ1-5; d_gene: NA; CDR3nt: TGTGCCAGAAGCCCCCGGGGACAGTCCAATCAGCCCCAGCATTTT; CDR3aa: CARSPRGQSNQPQHF
v_gene: TRBV15; abundance: NA; j_gene: TRBJ1-6; d_gene: NA; CDR3nt: TGTGCCACCAGCAGATTCAGGGCTAGCTCCTATAATTCACCCCTCCACTTT; CDR3aa: CATSRFRASSYNSPLHF
v_gene: TRBV5-1; abundance: NA; j_gene: TRBJ2-7; d_gene: NA; CDR3nt: TGCGCCAGCAGCTCTCACGAGGGCCACGAGCAGTACTTC; CDR3aa: CASSSHEGHEQYF
v_gene: TRBV7-9; abundance: NA; j_gene: TRBJ2-1; d_gene: TRBD2; CDR3nt: TGTGCCAGCAGCTTACCGCCGCTAGCGGGAGGCCGGCATGATGAGCAGTTCTTC; CDR3aa: CASSLPPLAGGRHDEQFF
v_gene: TRBV19; abundance: NA; j_gene: TRBJ1-2; d_gene: NA; CDR3nt: TGTGCCAGTAGTGTCTCAGGGGACGGCTACACCTTC; CDR3aa: CASSVSGDGYTF
v_gene: TRBV19; abundance: NA; j_gene: TRBJ2-7; d_gene: TRBD2; CDR3nt: TGTGCCAGTAGTACGGCTCCGCTAGCGGGAGCGATCGAGCAGTACTTC; CDR3aa: CASSTAPLAGAIEQYF
v_gene: TRBV5-6; abundance: NA; j_gene: TRBJ1-2; d_gene: NA; CDR3nt: TGTGCCAGCAGCTTAACGTGGATGGAAGGGGATGGCTACACCTTC; CDR3aa: CASSLTWMEGDGYTF
v_gene: TRBV9; abundance: NA; j_gene: TRBJ2-3; d_gene: TRBD2; CDR3nt: TGTGCCAGCACCGGGAGCGGGGGCCGGGATACGCAGTATTTT; CDR3aa: CASTGSGGRDTQYF
v_gene: TRBV19; abundance: NA; j_gene: TRBJ1-2; d_gene: TRBD1; CDR3nt: TGTGCCAGTAGTATAGATAGAAGGACAGGCTATGGCTACACCTTC; CDR3aa: CASSIDRRTGYGYTF
v_gene: TRBV28; abundance: NA; j_gene: TRBJ1-5; d_gene: NA; CDR3nt: TGTGCCAGCAGTCCCCAGGGTTACGGCAATCAGCCCCAGCATTTT; CDR3aa: CASSPQGYGNQPQHF
v_gene: TRBV9; abundance: NA; j_gene: TRBJ2-7; d_gene: TRBD2; CDR3nt: TGTGCCAGCAGCGTAGCTCGTGCGGGGGGGCCTAACGAGCAGTACTTC; CDR3aa: CASSVARAGGPNEQYF
v_gene: TRBV11-2; abundance: NA; j_gene: TRBJ1-2; d_gene: TRBD1; CDR3nt: TGTGCCAGCAGCACCCTTCGAGGACAGGGGAATAACTATGGCTACACCTTC; CDR3aa: CASSTLRGQGNNYGYTF